One sample yielded the 15 T cell receptor beta chains listed below, sequenced in a study of cytomegalovirus exposure and HLA in healthy donors. Both 60 Vbeta primers and 13 Jbeta primers went into the PCR. Produced via immunoSEQ multiplex PCR; TCRdb's table is partial and in-frame only. The profile shows about 150,000 clones, around 80% of them singletons. The specimen sequenced was PBMCs. The receptor set was obtained from a man in his forties or fifties in good health and CMV-seropositive.

This chain uses TRBV4-3 with TRBJ1-2; tentatively, D is TRBD1 (6 bases). Germline loops: CDR1 LGHNA, CDR2 YSLEER. The CDR3 is 15 residues long. V was cut by 1 base and J by 3 bases, with 12 bases left in between. The CDR3 DNA reads as TGCGCCAGCAGCCAAGTTCGGGGGGGCTACTATGGCTACACCTTC. Its protein product is CASSQVRGGYYGYTF.

This chain links TRBV11-3 with TRBJ2-1; D is perhaps TRBD2 (6 bases). The CDR3 loop spans 15 amino acids. Trimming stripped 2 bases from V and 5 bases from J, with 13 bases between. The germline V gene has CDR1 SGHNT and CDR2 YENEEA. The DNA of the CDR3 is TGTGCCAGCAGCTTAAGGGATAGCGGAAACAATGAGCAGTTCTTC. Translating gives CASSLRDSGNNEQFF.

To note about this clone: One end of the junction fails to match germline, which may point to a read error. The CDR3 loop reads CSSSYSETQYF. The CDR3 nucleotides are TGTTCCAGCAGCTACTCCGAGACCCAGTACTTC. The chain combines TRBV7-9 with TRBJ2-5; D is unclear. The CDR3 runs 11 residues. Germline V gives CDR1 SEHNR, CDR2 FQNEAQ (reference sequence).

J is TRBJ2-5 and V is TRBV28, with 9 bases that match TRBD1. Germline CDR1 reads MDHEN; CDR2 reads SYDVKM. The CDR3 spans 12 residues. The V and J ends lost 6 bases and 8 bases, in that order; junction bases with no gene match: 4. This chain's CDR3 is CASSRDRDTQYF. The CDR3 bases are TGTGCCAGCAGCCGGGACAGGGACACCCAGTACTTC.

This clone was detected once. V usage is TRBV9 and J usage is TRBJ2-2, with a possible D match to TRBD1 (5 bases). Germline CDR1 SGDLS, CDR2 YYNGEE. This CDR3 spans 14 amino acids. V dropped 0 bases and J dropped 8 bases, with 11 bases sitting between them. DNA of the CDR3: TGTGCCAGCAGCGTAGTTTTAGGGGCAGGGGAGCTGTTTTTT. The encoded protein is CASSVVLGAGELFF. The full variable domain, completed using reference TRBV9 and TRBJ2-2, is DSGVTQTPKHLITATGQRVTLRCSPRSGDLSVYWYQQSLDQGLQFLIQYYNGEERAKGNILERFSAQQFPDLHSELNLSSLELGDSALYFCASSVVLGAGELFFGEGSRLTVL.

This sequence joins TRBV11-2 and TRBJ2-5; tentatively, D is TRBD1 (6 bases). This CDR3 is built from 12 residues. Looked up from germline, CDR1 is SGHAT and CDR2 is FQNNGV. The V gene lost 5 bases and the J gene lost 5 bases, with 9 bases spanning the gap. CDR3: CASSAGQETQYF. The DNA for the CDR3 is TGTGCCAGCAGCGCCGGACAGGAGACCCAGTACTTC.

The J gene is TRBJ2-7, the V gene TRBV18; D possibly corresponds to TRBD1 (5 bases). V shed 3 bases and J shed 2 bases, with 14 bases lying between them. The CDR3 extends over 15 amino acids. Germline V gene lookup returns CDR1 KGHSH and CDR2 LQKENI. CDR3 residues: CASSPGQGRTYEQYF. Written as DNA, the CDR3 is TGTGCCAGCTCACCGGGGCAGGGAAGGACCTACGAGCAGTACTTC.

The gene calls are TRBV5-1 and TRBJ2-1; 10 positions match TRBD2. In germline, CDR1 is SGHRS, CDR2 YFSETQ. V lost 4 bases to trimming and J lost 0 bases; unmatched junction nucleotides: 16. The CDR3 covers 20 residues. The CDR3 DNA sequence: TGCGCCAGCAGCCCCCGGTGGGTAGCGGGAGGCCCTCGCTCCTACAATGAGCAGTTCTTC. Translating it yields CASSPRWVAGGPRSYNEQFF.

The chain employs TRBV4-1 and TRBJ1-4; D call uncertain. There are 15 residues in the CDR3. Germline V lookup: CDR1 MGHRA, CDR2 YSYEKL. The ends were cut back, 0 bases at V and 8 bases at J, with 13 bases in the middle. The CDR3 DNA reads TGCGCCAGCAGCCAAGATTTACCACGTGCGGAAAAACTGTTTTTT. The encoded protein is CASSQDLPRAEKLFF.

The chain uses TRBV7-9 and TRBJ1-2, with D tentatively TRBD1 (6 bases). V lost 5 bases and J 5 bases, leaving 18 bases between the germline ends. This CDR3 contains 15 residues. Germline loops: CDR1 SEHNR, CDR2 FQNEAQ (reference sequence). CDR3 DNA sequence: TGTGCCAGCAGCCAGCCCCCGGGACAAAGATATGGCTACACCTTC. Protein: CASSQPPGQRYGYTF.

The CDR3 loop reads CASGTSRYNEQFF. The CDR3, as DNA: TGCGCCAGCGGGACTAGCCGCTACAATGAGCAGTTCTTC. This chain uses TRBV10-2 with TRBJ2-1, with TRBD2 identical over 9 bases. There are 13 residues in the CDR3. V gave up 8 bases and J gave up 3 bases; unmatched junction bases: 2. The germline CDR1 and CDR2 sequences are WSHSY and SAAADI.

This chain links TRBV11-1 with TRBJ2-7, with TRBD2 matching over 10 bases. The CDR3 length is 16 residues. Germline assignment: CDR1 SGHAT and CDR2 FQDESV (reference sequence). Trimming cost V 5 bases and J 4 bases; bases outside gene matches: 11. The CDR3 here is CASSARPGTSVYEQYF. The CDR3 DNA reads as TGTGCCAGCAGCGCTCGTCCAGGGACTAGCGTGTACGAGCAGTACTTC.

CDR3 residues: CASSLGENTEAFF. The CDR3, as DNA: TGTGCCAGCAGCCTGGGAGAGAACACTGAAGCTTTCTTT. The chain links TRBV28 to TRBJ1-1; no clear D gene. This CDR3 is 13 amino acids long. Germline V CDR1 and CDR2: MDHEN, SYDVKM. The germline V and J ends were trimmed by 6 bases and 1 base, with 9 bases remaining between them.

The chain links TRBV5-1 to TRBJ2-5; 12 bases map to TRBD2. Germline V gene lookup returns CDR1 SGHRS and CDR2 YFSETQ. The CDR3 is made up of 15 amino acids. V lost 2 bases, J lost 5 bases, and 4 bases stayed unmatched. The CDR3 nucleotides read TGCGCCAGCAGCTTAGAGACTAGCGGGAGTGAGACCCAGTACTTC. This sequence encodes CASSLETSGSETQYF.

A single count supports this clone. The chain's CDR3 is CASSVGTSGTYNEQFF. As DNA, the CDR3 is TGTGCCAGCAGCGTGGGGACTAGCGGGACGTACAATGAGCAGTTCTTC. This chain joins TRBV9 and TRBJ2-1, with 13 positions matching TRBD2. The CDR3 runs 16 residues. Germline V gene data show CDR1 as SGDLS and CDR2 as YYNGEE. The V gene end was trimmed by 2 bases and the J gene end by 4 bases; junction bases not matched to a gene: 3.